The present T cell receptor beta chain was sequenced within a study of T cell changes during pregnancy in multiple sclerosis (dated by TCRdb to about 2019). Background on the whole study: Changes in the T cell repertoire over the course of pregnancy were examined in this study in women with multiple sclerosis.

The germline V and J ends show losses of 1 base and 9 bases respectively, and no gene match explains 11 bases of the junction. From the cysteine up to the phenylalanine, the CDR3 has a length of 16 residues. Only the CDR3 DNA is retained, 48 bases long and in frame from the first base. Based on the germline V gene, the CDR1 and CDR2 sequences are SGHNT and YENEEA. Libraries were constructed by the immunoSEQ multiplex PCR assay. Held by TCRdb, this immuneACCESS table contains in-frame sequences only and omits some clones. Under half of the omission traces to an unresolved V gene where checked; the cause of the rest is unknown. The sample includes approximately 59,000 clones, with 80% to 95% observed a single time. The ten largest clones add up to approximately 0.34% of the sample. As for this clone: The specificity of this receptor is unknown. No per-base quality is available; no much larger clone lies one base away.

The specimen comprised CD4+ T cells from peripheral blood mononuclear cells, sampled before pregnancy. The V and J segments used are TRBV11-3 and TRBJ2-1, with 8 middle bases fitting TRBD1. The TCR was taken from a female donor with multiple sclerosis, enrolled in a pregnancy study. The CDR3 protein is CASSLAEGRGRGEQFF. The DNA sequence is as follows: TGTGCCAGCAGCTTAGCGGAGGGCAGGGGGCGAGGTGAGCAGTTCTTC. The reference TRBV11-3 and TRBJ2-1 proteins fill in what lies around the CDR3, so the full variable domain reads EAGVVQSPRYKIIEKKQPVAFWCNPISGHNTLYWYLQNLGQGPELLIRYENEEAVDDSQLPKDRFSAERLKGVDSTLKIQPAELGDSAVYLCASSLAEGRGRGEQFFGPGTRLTVL.